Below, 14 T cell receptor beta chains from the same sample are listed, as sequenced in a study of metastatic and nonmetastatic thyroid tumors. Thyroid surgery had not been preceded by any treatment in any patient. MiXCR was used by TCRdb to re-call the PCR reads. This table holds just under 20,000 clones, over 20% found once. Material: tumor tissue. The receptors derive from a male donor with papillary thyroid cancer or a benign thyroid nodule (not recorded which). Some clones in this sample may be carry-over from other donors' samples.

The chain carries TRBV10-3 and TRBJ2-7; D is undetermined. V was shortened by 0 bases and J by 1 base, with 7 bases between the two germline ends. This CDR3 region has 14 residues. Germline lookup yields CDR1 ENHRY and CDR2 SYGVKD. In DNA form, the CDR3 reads TGTGCCATCAGTGAGTCGAGCGAATCCTACGAGCAGTACTTC. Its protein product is CAISESSESYEQYF.

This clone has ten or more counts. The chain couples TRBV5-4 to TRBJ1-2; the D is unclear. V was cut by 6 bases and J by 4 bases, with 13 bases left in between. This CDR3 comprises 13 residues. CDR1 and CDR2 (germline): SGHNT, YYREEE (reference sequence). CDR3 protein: CASKTGGLYGYTF. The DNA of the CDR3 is TGTGCCAGCAAAACTGGAGGCCTCTATGGCTACACCTTC.

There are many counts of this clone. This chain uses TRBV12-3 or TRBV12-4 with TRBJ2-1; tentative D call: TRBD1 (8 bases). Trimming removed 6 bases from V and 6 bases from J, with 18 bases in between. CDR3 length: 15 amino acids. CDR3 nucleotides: TGTGCCAGCAGCTTCGTGGGGGGGACAGGCAATGAGCAGTTCTTC. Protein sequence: CASSFVGGTGNEQFF.

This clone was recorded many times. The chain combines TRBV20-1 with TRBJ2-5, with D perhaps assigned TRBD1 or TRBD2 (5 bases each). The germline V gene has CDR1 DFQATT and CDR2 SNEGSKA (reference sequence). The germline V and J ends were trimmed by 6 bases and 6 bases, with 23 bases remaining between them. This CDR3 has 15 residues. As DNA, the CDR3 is TGCAGTGCACGCGATCCGGGACGGGATGTGAAGACCCAGTACTTC. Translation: CSARDPGRDVKTQYF.

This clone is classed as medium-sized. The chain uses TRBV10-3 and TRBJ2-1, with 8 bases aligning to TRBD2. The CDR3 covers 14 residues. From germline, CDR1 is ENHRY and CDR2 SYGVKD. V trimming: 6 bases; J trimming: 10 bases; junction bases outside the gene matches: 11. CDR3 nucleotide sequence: TGTGCCATCAGGAAAGCGGGAGATAATGGGGAGCAGTTCTTC. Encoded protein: CAIRKAGDNGEQFF.

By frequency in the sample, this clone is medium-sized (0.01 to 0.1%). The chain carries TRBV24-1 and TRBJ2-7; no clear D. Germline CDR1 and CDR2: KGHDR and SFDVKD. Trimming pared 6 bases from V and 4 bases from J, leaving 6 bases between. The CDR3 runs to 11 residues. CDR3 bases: TGTGCCACCAGTAACGGATACGAGCAGTACTTC. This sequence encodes CATSNGYEQYF.

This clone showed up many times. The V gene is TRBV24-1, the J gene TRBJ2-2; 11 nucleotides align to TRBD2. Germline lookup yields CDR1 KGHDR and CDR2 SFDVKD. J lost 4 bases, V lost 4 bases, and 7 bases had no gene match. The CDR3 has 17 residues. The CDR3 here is CATSDIAGGPFTGELFF. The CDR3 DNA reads TGTGCCACCAGTGACATAGCGGGAGGGCCTTTCACCGGGGAGCTGTTTTTT.

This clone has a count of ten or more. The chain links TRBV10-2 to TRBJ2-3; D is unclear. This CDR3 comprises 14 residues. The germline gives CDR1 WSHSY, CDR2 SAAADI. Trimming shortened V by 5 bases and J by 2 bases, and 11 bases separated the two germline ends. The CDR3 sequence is CASSQKFNTDTQYF. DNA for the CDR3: TGCGCCAGCAGTCAAAAATTCAACACAGATACGCAGTATTTT.

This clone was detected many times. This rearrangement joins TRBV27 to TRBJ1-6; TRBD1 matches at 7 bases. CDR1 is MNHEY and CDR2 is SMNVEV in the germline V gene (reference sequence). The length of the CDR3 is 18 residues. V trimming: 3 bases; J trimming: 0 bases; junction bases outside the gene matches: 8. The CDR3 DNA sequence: TGTGCCAGCAGTTTTTCAGGGGGATTAAGCTCCTATAATTCACCCCTCCACTTT. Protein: CASSFSGGLSSYNSPLHF.

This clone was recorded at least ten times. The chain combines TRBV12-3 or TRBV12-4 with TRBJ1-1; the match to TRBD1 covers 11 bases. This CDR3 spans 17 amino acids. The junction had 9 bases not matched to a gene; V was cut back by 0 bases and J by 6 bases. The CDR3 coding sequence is TGTGCCAGCAGTTTAGCATGGGGACAGGGGGTGTGGGCTGAAGCTTTCTTT. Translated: CASSLAWGQGVWAEAFF.

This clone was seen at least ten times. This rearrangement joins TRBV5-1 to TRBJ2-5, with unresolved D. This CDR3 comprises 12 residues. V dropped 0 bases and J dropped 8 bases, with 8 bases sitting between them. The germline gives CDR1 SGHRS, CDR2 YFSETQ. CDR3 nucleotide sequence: TGCGCCAGCAGCTTGGATTGGGGAACCCAGTACTTC. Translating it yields CASSLDWGTQYF.

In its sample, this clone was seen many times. The chain's CDR3 is CATGGANTEAFF. CDR3 DNA: TGTGCCACAGGGGGCGCAAACACTGAAGCTTTCTTT. The chain carries TRBV10-3 and TRBJ1-1, with 8 bases lining up with TRBD1. The ends lost 10 bases at V and 2 bases at J; junction bases unmatched: 3. This CDR3 is built from 12 residues. CDR1 and CDR2 from the germline V gene are ENHRY and SYGVKD.

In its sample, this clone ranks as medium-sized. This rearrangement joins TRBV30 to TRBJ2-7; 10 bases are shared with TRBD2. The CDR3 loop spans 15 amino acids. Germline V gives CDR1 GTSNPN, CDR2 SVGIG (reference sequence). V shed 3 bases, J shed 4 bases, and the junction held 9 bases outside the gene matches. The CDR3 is CAWRRAASGRYEQYF. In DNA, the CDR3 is TGTGCCTGGAGGCGGGCGGCTAGCGGGAGATACGAGCAGTACTTC.

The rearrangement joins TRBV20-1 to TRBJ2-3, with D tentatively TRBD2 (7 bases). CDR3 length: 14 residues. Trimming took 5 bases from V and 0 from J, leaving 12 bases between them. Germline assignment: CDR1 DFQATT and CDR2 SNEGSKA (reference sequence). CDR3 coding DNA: TGCAGTGCTCCAAAGGGGGGGAGCACAGATACGCAGTATTTT. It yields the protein CSAPKGGSTDTQYF.